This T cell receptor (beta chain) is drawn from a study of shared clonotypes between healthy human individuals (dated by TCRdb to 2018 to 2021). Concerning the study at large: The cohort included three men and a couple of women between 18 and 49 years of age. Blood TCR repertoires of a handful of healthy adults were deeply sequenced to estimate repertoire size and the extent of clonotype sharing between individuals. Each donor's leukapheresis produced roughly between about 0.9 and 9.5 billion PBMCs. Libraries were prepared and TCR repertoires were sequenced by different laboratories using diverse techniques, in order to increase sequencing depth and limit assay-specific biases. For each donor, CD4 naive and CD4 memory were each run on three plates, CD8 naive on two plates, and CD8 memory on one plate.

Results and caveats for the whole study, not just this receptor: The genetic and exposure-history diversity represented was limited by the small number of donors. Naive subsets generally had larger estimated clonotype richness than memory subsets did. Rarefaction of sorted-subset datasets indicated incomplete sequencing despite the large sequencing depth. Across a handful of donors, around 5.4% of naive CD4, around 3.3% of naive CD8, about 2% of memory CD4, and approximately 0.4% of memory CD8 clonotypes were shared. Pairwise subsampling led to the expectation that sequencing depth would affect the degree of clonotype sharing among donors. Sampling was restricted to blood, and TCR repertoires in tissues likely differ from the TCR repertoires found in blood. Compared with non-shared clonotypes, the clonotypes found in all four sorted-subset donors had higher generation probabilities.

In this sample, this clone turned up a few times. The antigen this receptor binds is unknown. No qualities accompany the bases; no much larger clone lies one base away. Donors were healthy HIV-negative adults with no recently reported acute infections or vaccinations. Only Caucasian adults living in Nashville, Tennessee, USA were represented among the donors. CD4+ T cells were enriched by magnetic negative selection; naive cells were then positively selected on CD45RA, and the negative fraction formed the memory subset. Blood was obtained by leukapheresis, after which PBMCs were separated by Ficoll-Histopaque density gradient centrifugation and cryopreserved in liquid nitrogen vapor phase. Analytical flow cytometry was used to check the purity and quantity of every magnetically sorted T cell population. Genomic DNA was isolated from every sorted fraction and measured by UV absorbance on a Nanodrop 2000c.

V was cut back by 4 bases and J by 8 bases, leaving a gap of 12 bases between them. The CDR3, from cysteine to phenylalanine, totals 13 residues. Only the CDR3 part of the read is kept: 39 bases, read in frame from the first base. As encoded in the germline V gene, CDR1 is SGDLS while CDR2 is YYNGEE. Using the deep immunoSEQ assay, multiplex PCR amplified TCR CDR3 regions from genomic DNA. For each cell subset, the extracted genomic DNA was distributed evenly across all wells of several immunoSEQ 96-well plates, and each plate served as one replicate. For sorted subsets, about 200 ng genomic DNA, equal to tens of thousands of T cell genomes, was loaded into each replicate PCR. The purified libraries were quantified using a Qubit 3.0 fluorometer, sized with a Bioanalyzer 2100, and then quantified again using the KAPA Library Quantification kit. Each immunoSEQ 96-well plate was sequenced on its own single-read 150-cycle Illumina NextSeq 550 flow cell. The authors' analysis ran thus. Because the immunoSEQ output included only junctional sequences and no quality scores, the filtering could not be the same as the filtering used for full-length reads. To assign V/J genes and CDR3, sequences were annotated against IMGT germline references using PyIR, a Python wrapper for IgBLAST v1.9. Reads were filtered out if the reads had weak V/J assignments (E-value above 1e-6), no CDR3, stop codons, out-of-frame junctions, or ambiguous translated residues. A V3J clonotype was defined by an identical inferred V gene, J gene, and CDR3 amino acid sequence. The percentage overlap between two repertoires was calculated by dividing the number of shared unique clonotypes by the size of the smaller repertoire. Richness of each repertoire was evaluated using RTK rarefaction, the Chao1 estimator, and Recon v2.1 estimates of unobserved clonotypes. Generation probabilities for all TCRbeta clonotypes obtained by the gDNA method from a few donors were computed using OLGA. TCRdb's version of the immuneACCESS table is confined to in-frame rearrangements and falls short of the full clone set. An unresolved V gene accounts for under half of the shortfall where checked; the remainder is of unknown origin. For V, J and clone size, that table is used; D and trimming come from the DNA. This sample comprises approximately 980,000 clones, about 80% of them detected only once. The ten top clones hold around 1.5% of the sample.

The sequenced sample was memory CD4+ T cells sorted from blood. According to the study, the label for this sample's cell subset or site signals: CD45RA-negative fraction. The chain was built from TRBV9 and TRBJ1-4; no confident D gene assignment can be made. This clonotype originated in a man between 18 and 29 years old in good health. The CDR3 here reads CASSPTPREKLFF. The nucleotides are TGTGCCAGCAGCCCCACCCCCAGGGAAAAACTGTTTTTT. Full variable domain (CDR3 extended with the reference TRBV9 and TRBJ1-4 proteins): DSGVTQTPKHLITATGQRVTLRCSPRSGDLSVYWYQQSLDQGLQFLIQYYNGEERAKGNILERFSAQQFPDLHSELNLSSLELGDSALYFCASSPTPREKLFFGSGTQLSVL.